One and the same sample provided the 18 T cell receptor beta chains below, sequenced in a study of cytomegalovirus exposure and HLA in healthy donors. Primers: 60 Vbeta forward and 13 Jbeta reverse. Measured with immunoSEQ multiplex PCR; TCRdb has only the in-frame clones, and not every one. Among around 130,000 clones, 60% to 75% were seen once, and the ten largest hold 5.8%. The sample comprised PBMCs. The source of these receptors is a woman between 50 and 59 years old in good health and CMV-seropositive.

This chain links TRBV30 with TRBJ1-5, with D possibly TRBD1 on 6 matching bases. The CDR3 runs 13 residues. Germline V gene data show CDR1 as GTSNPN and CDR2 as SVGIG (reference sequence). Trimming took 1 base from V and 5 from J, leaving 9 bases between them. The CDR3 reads CAWSEQGYQPQHF. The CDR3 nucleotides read TGTGCCTGGAGTGAACAGGGTTATCAGCCCCAGCATTTT.

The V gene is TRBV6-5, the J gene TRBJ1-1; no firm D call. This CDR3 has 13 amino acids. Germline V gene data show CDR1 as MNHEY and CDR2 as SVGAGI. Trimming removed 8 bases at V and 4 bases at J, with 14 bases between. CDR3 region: CASRRGLVTEAFF. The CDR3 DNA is TGTGCCAGCCGTCGGGGTTTAGTCACTGAAGCTTTCTTT.

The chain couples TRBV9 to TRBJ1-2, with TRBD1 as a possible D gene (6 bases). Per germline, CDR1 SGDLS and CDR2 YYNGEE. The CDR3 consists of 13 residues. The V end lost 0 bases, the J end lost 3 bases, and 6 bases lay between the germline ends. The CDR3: CASSVDRDYGYTF. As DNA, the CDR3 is TGTGCCAGCAGCGTAGACAGGGACTATGGCTACACCTTC.

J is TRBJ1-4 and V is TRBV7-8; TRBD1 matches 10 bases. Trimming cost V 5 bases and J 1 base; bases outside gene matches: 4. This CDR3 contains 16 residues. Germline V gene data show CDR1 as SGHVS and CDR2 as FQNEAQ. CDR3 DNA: TGTGCCAGCAGCCTTCGGGACAGGGGAACTAATGAAAAACTGTTTTTT. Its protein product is CASSLRDRGTNEKLFF.

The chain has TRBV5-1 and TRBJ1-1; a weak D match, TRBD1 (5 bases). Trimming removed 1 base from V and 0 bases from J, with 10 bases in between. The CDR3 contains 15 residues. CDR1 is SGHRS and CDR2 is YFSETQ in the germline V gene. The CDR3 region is CASSLRSGMNTEAFF. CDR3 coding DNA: TGCGCCAGCAGCTTGAGATCAGGGATGAACACTGAAGCTTTCTTT.

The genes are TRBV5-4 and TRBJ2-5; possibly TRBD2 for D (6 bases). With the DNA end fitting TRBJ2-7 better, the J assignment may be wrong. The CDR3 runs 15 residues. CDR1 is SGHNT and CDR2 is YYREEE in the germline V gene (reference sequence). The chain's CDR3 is CASSPGGTRSYEQYF. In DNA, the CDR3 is TGTGCCAGCAGCCCCGGCGGGACGCGCTCCTACGAGCAGTACTTC.

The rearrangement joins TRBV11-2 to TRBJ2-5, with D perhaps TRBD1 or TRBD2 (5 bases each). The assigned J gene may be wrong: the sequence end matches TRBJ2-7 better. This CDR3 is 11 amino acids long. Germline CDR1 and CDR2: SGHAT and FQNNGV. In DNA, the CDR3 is TGTGCCAGCAGCGGGGGCTACGAGCAGTACTTC. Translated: CASSGGYEQYF.

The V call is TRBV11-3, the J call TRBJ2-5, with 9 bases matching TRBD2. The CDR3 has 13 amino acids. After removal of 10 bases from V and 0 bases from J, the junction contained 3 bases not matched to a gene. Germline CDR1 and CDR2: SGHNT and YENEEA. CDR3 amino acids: CATSSGDQETQYF. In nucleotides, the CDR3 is TGTGCCACCTCTAGCGGGGACCAAGAGACCCAGTACTTC.

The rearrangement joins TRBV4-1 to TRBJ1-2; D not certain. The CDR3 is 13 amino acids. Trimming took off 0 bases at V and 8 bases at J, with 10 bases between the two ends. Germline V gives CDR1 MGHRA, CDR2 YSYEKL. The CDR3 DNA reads TGCGCCAGCAGCCAAGATAACTCCTTCGGCTACACCTTC. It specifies CASSQDNSFGYTF.

Here the CDR3 DNA reads TGTGCCAGCAGACCGGGACAGTACTACGAGCAGTACTTC. Amino acid sequence: CASRPGQYYEQYF. The rearrangement links TRBV6-1 to TRBJ2-7; 7 bases are shared with TRBD1. The CDR3 loop spans 13 amino acids. CDR1 and CDR2 (germline): MNHNS, SASEGT. J lost 3 bases, V lost 6 bases, and 5 bases had no gene match.

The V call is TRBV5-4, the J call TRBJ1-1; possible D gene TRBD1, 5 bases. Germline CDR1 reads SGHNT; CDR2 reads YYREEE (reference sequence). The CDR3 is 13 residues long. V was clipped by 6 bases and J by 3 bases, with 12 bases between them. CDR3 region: CASIRDFDTEAFF. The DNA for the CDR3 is TGTGCCAGCATCAGGGACTTTGACACTGAAGCTTTCTTT.

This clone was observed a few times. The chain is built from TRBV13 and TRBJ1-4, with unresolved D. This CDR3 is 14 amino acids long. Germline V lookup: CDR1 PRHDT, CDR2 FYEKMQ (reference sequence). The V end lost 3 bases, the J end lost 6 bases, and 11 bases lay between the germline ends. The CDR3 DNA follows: TGTGCCAGCAGCTTCCTAGGAGTGCATGAAAAACTGTTTTTT. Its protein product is CASSFLGVHEKLFF.

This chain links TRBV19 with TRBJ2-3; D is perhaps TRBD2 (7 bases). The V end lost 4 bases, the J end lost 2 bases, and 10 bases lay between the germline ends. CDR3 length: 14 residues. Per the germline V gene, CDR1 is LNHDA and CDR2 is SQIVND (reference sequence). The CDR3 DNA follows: TGTGCCAGTAGTAAGGGGGGGGACACAGATACGCAGTATTTT. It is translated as CASSKGGDTDTQYF.

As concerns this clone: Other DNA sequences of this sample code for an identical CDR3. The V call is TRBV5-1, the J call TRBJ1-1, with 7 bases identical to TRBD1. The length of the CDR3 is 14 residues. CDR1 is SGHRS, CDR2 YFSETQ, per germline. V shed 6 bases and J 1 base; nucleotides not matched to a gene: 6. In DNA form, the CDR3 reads TGCGCCAGCACCGAGGGGACAGCGAACACTGAAGCTTTCTTT. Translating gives CASTEGTANTEAFF.

The chain's CDR3 is CASSGRQGAETQYF. The DNA of the CDR3 is TGTGCCAGCAGTGGCAGACAGGGGGCGGAGACCCAGTACTTC. The chain joins TRBV6-5 to TRBJ2-5, with TRBD1 matching 10 bases. J gave up 5 bases and V 5 bases, and 5 bases lay outside the gene matches. The CDR3 extends over 14 amino acids. Germline V gene data show CDR1 as MNHEY and CDR2 as SVGAGI.

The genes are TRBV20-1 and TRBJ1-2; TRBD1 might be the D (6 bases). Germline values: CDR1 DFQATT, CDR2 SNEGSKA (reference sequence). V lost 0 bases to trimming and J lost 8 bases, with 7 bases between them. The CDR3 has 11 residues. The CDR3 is CSARETGGYTF. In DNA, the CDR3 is TGCAGTGCTAGAGAAACAGGGGGCTACACCTTC.

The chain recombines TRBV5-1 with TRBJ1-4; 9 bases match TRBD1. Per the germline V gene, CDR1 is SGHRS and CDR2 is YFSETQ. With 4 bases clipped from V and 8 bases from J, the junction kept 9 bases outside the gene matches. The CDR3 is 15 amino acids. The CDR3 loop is CASSIQQGAGEKLFF. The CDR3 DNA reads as TGCGCCAGCAGCATACAACAGGGGGCCGGCGAAAAACTGTTTTTT.

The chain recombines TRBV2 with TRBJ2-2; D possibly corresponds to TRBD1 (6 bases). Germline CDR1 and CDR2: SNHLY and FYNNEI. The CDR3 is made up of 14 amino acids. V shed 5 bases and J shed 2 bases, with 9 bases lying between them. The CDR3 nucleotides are TGTGCCAGCAGTTTGGACAGTAACACCGGGGAGCTGTTTTTT. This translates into CASSLDSNTGELFF. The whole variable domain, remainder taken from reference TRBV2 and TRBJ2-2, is EPEVTQTPSHQVTQMGQEVILRCVPISNHLYFYWYRQILGQKVEFLVSFYNNEISEKSEIFDDQFSVERPDGSNFTLKIRSTKLEDSAMYFCASSLDSNTGELFFGEGSRLTVL.